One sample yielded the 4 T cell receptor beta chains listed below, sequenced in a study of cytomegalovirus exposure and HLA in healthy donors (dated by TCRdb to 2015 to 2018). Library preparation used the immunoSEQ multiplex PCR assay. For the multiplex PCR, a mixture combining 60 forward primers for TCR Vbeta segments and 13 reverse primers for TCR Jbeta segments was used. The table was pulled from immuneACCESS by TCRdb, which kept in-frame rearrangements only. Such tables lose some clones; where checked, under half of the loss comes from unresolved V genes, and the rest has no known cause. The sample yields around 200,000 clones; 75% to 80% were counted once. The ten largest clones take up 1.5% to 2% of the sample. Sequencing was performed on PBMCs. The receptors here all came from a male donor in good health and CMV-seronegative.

DNA of the CDR3: TGCAGCGTTGAGCAGGGGAGTGGAAACACCATATATTTT. It encodes CSVEQGSGNTIYF. The rearrangement joins TRBV29-1 to TRBJ1-3; the D gene is possibly TRBD1 (6 bases). Per germline, CDR1 SQVTM and CDR2 ANQGSEA. The germline V and J ends were trimmed by 3 bases and 3 bases, with 9 bases remaining between them. This CDR3 spans 13 amino acids.

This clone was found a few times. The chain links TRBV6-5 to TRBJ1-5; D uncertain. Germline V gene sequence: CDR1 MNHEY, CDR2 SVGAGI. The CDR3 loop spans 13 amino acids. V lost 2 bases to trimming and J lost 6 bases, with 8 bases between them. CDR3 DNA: TGTGCCAGCAGTTACGCCTTCAGTCAGCCCCAGCATTTT. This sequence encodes CASSYAFSQPQHF.

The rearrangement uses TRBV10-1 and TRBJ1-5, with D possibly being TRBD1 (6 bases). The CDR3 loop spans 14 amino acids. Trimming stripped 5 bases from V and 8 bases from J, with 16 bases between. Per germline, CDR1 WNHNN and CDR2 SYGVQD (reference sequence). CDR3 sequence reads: CASSYVRGGEPQHF. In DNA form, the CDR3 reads TGCGCCAGCAGTTACGTCAGGGGTGGGGAGCCCCAGCATTTT.

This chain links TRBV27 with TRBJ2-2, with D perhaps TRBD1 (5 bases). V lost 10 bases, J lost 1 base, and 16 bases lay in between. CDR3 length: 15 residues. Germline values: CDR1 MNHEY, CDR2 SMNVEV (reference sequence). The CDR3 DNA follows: TGTGCCACCTATGGGGCGGACCAGAACACCGGGGAGCTGTTTTTT. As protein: CATYGADQNTGELFF.